This TCR beta chain was observed in a study of OX40 agonist ivuxolimab in advanced cancers. The wider study: Enrolled patients in dose escalation had cancers that were hepatocellular carcinoma, melanoma, renal cell or head and neck cancer.

The method was immunoSEQ multiplex PCR; TCRdb's version includes in-frame clones alone and lacks a portion of them. This table has around 20,000 clones, about two thirds appearing once. General study results and limits: Expanded clones were, on average, more numerous in CD8+ T cells than in CD4+.

This clone is medium-sized by share. As yet, its antigen is unknown. This CDR3 is built from 15 residues. Trimming removed 5 bases from V and 0 bases from J, with 14 bases in between. Germline V CDR1 and CDR2: SNHLY, FYNNEI. The chain carries TRBV2 and TRBJ2-7, with D maybe TRBD1 (5 bases). The TCR was taken from an adult with an advanced solid tumor such as melanoma, head and neck, liver or kidney cancer. Sequencing was performed on CD4+ or CD8+ T cells sorted from blood, taken in a trial of the OX40 agonist ivuxolimab. In nucleotides, the CDR3 is TGTGCCAGCAGTTCACAGGATCTGCTCTCCTACGAGCAGTACTTC. Its protein product is CASSSQDLLSYEQYF.